What follows is one T cell receptor (beta chain) and its context. Its antigen is not identified. This CDR3 region has 16 residues. Trimming cost V 3 bases and J 6 bases, with 18 bases left between them. The germline V gene encodes CDR1 KGHDR and CDR2 SFDVKD. These data belong to a study of persistence of HIV-infected CD4 T cells. The stimulus was lysate of CMV-infected fibroblasts, around 10 ug/mL. CD40L/CD69 double-negative CD45RO-high memory CD4+ T cells were collected. Undetectable plasma HIV-1 RNA below 50 copies/mL lasted at least 4 years. General study results and limits: Antigen-responding cells were enriched for degenerate expanded CDR3beta sequences.

This was the immunoSEQ version 4 assay in survey mode. Sequenced by immunoSEQ multiplex PCR; TCRdb stores in-frame clones only, minus some. The sample consists of more than 30,000 clones, around 80% of them appearing once. The receptor was isolated from an adult man with HIV who was CMV-seropositive. This specimen was CD4+ T cells sorted from PBMCs after approximately 18-hour stimulation, taken from a patient who received antiretroviral therapy. V and J are TRBV24-1 and TRBJ2-3, with D perhaps matching TRBD1 (6 bases). The CDR3 region is CATSDPTGPRADTQYF. The CDR3 DNA reads as TGTGCCACCAGTGATCCAACAGGGCCCCGGGCTGATACGCAGTATTTT.